A single sample gave rise to the 22 T cell receptor beta chains below, sequenced in a study of blood T cell repertoires in COVID-19. The protocol was immunoSEQ multiplex PCR, while the TCRdb copy is restricted to in-frame clones and leaves out a portion. The table includes 150,000 to 200,000 clones, roughly 78% detected once. The sample consisted of peripheral blood. These receptors all stem from a woman of 80 years or more with active or convalescent COVID-19.

The chain has TRBV11-3 and TRBJ1-1; no clear D gene. The CDR3 loop spans 16 amino acids. Germline CDR1 SGHNT, CDR2 YENEEA. Trimming pared 3 bases from V and 4 bases from J, leaving 18 bases between. The CDR3 region is CASSLERRPLGTEAFF. CDR3 DNA: TGTGCCAGCAGCTTGGAAAGGAGACCCTTGGGCACTGAAGCTTTCTTT.

This CDR3 reads CASSSDSNTGELFF. DNA for the CDR3: TGCGCCAGCAGCTCCGACAGTAACACCGGGGAGCTGTTTTTT. This sequence joins TRBV5-1 and TRBJ2-2, with TRBD1 as a possible D gene (5 bases). CDR3 length: 14 residues. Germline V gene sequence: CDR1 SGHRS, CDR2 YFSETQ. The V and J ends lost 3 bases and 2 bases respectively, with 8 bases between them.

The chain joins TRBV5-6 to TRBJ2-7, with D perhaps matching TRBD2 (6 bases). V was trimmed by 4 bases and J by 3 bases, leaving 11 bases between them. Germline CDR1 and CDR2: SGHDT and YYEEEE. This CDR3 comprises 13 residues. In DNA form, the CDR3 reads TGTGCCAGCAGCCGCGGGGATTACTACGAGCAGTACTTC. This gives the protein CASSRGDYYEQYF.

V usage is TRBV11-2 and J usage is TRBJ1-2, with 10 bases identical to TRBD1. CDR1 is SGHAT and CDR2 is FQNNGV in the germline V gene. CDR3 size: 15 residues. With 3 bases clipped from V and 0 bases from J, the junction kept 1 base outside the gene matches. CDR3 bases: TGTGCCAGCAGCTTCGGGACAGGGGCTAACTATGGCTACACCTTC. It specifies CASSFGTGANYGYTF.

In DNA, the CDR3 is TGTGCCAGCAGTTTTCACCCGGGACAGGTCTCCTACAATGAGCAGTTCTTC. Amino acid sequence: CASSFHPGQVSYNEQFF. The gene calls are TRBV28 and TRBJ2-1, with 8 bases that match TRBD1. This CDR3 is 17 amino acids long. The ends lost 3 bases at V and 0 bases at J; junction bases unmatched: 7. Per germline, CDR1 MDHEN and CDR2 SYDVKM.

The CDR3 DNA reads as TGTGCCAGCAGCCCGGGAGGGATCACTGGGGCCAACGTCCTGACTTTC. This sequence encodes CASSPGGITGANVLTF. The rearrangement links TRBV5-5 to TRBJ2-6; 8 nucleotides align to TRBD2. V lost 4 bases to trimming and J lost 2 bases; unmatched junction nucleotides: 5. This CDR3 has 16 amino acids. The V gene's germline CDR1 is SGHKS and CDR2 YYEKEE (reference sequence).

This clone was detected only a few times. V usage is TRBV10-3 and J usage is TRBJ1-1, with TRBD1 matching over 10 bases. Per germline, CDR1 ENHRY and CDR2 SYGVKD. Trimming removed 2 bases from V and 10 bases from J; junction bases left unmatched: 7. The CDR3 has 14 amino acids. This CDR3 reads CAISEQGQGSVAFF. CDR3 coding DNA: TGTGCCATCAGTGAGCAGGGACAGGGGAGCGTAGCTTTCTTT.

The V and J genes are TRBV2 and TRBJ1-3; D remains ambiguous. The CDR3 is made up of 14 amino acids. The V gene lost 3 bases and the J gene lost 4 bases, with 10 bases spanning the gap. Germline values: CDR1 SNHLY, CDR2 FYNNEI. This chain's CDR3 is CASSDGPSGNTIYF. The CDR3 DNA reads TGTGCCAGCAGTGATGGGCCATCCGGAAACACCATATATTTT. Complete variable domain (other parts from reference TRBV2 and TRBJ1-3): EPEVTQTPSHQVTQMGQEVILRCVPISNHLYFYWYRQILGQKVEFLVSFYNNEISEKSEIFDDQFSVERPDGSNFTLKIRSTKLEDSAMYFCASSDGPSGNTIYFGEGSWLTVV.

The genes are TRBV6-5 and TRBJ1-1, with 9 bases that match TRBD1. V shed 10 bases, J shed 3 bases, and the junction held 6 bases outside the gene matches. This CDR3 is 13 amino acids long. The V gene's germline CDR1 is MNHEY and CDR2 SVGAGI. The DNA of the CDR3 is TGTGCCACCATCAGGACAGGGGACACTGAAGCTTTCTTT. Translation: CATIRTGDTEAFF.

The chain has TRBV19 and TRBJ2-1; TRBD2 might be the D (6 bases). Trimming pared 4 bases from V and 2 bases from J, leaving 9 bases between. Germline loops: CDR1 LNHDA, CDR2 SQIVND (reference sequence). This CDR3 comprises 14 residues. CDR3: CASSSGGTYNEQFF. CDR3 nucleotide sequence: TGTGCCAGTAGTAGTGGGGGGACCTACAATGAGCAGTTCTTC. The variable domain in full, completed from reference TRBV19 and TRBJ2-1, reads DGGITQSPKYLFRKEGQNVTLSCEQNLNHDAMYWYRQDPGQGLRLIYYSQIVNDFQKGDIAEGYSVSREKKESFPLTVTSAQKNPTAFYLCASSSGGTYNEQFFGPGTRLTVL.

This clone was counted many times. The chain couples TRBV4-1 to TRBJ2-3, with 7 bases that match TRBD2. CDR1 is MGHRA, CDR2 YSYEKL, per germline. This CDR3 has 17 residues. V shed 3 bases, J shed 0 bases, and the junction held 9 bases outside the gene matches. CDR3 nucleotides: TGCGCCAGCAGCCAGATAGAGAGCGGGGCGAGCACAGATACGCAGTATTTT. Translating it yields CASSQIESGASTDTQYF.

V is TRBV23-1 and J is TRBJ2-5; D perhaps matches TRBD1 (5 bases). TRBV23-1 is recorded as an ORF, its role being uncertain. Trimming took off 7 bases at V and 2 bases at J, with 23 bases between the two ends. The CDR3 length is 17 residues. Written as DNA, the CDR3 is TGCGCCAGCAACGGATGCGTGCAGGGTGCTTTTCAAGAGACCCAGTACTTC. This encodes CASNGCVQGAFQETQYF.

The chain carries TRBV12-3 or TRBV12-4 and TRBJ1-2; TRBD1 might be the D (6 bases). Trimming shortened V by 3 bases and J by 6 bases, and 11 bases separated the two germline ends. This CDR3 contains 13 residues. The CDR3 sequence is CASSFRTADGYTF. CDR3 DNA: TGTGCCAGCAGTTTCAGGACAGCCGATGGCTACACCTTC.

The V gene is TRBV15, the J gene TRBJ1-1; no reliable D call. V lost 0 bases and J 10 bases, leaving 18 bases between the germline ends. This CDR3 spans 15 amino acids. Germline CDR1 reads LNHNV; CDR2 reads YYDKDF (reference sequence). The CDR3 DNA sequence: TGTGCCACCAGCAGAGATGACTATTTTAAACGGGGAGCTTTCTTT. It encodes CATSRDDYFKRGAFF.

The J gene is TRBJ2-5, the V gene TRBV9, with TRBD1 matching over 11 bases. The CDR3 extends over 16 amino acids. The V and J ends lost 4 bases and 2 bases, in that order; junction bases with no gene match: 7. CDR1 and CDR2 (germline): SGDLS, YYNGEE. The chain's CDR3 is CASSSKDRGPQETQYF. Here the CDR3 DNA reads TGTGCCAGCAGCTCTAAGGACAGGGGGCCGCAAGAGACCCAGTACTTC.

CDR3 protein: CASSEDWTNYEQYF. Written as DNA, the CDR3 is TGTGCCAGCAGTGAAGATTGGACTAACTACGAGCAGTACTTC. The rearrangement joins TRBV6-1 to TRBJ2-7, with D possibly being TRBD2 (6 bases). The germline V and J ends were trimmed by 1 base and 3 bases, with 10 bases remaining between them. The CDR3 has 14 residues. Per the germline V gene, CDR1 is MNHNS and CDR2 is SASEGT.

V is TRBV4-2 and J is TRBJ2-7; tentatively, D is TRBD2 (5 bases). The ends were cut back, 0 bases at V and 3 bases at J, with 9 bases in the middle. The CDR3 totals 14 residues. Germline values: CDR1 LGHNA, CDR2 YNFKEQ. In DNA form, the CDR3 reads TGTGCCAGCAGCCAAGATTTGGGGAGCTACGAGCAGTACTTC. It is translated as CASSQDLGSYEQYF.

This clone was counted a few times. The J gene is TRBJ1-6, the V gene TRBV30; TRBD1 is a possible D gene (5 bases). Trimming took 4 bases from V and 10 from J, leaving 17 bases between them. The CDR3 spans 14 residues. The V gene's germline CDR1 is GTSNPN and CDR2 SVGIG (reference sequence). The CDR3 DNA follows: TGTGCCTGGACTGGCCGCAGGGCGTTCTCACCCCTCCACTTT. Protein product: CAWTGRRAFSPLHF.

This chain joins TRBV6-2 or TRBV6-3 and TRBJ2-3; 14 nucleotides line up with TRBD2. The CDR3 totals 17 residues. After removal of 6 bases from V and 6 bases from J, the junction contained 11 bases not matched to a gene. CDR1 MNHEY and CDR2 SVGEGT come from the germline V gene. CDR3 sequence (DNA): TGTGCCAGCAGCCGTTCGACTAGCGGGGGGGAGAGGGATACGCAGTATTTT. Translating it yields CASSRSTSGGERDTQYF.

The gene calls are TRBV15 and TRBJ1-2; tentatively, D is TRBD1 (6 bases). The CDR3 runs to 17 residues. Trimming took 2 bases from V and 0 from J, leaving 16 bases between them. Germline values: CDR1 LNHNV, CDR2 YYDKDF (reference sequence). The CDR3 loop reads CATSRNSDRITNYGYTF. Here the CDR3 DNA reads TGTGCCACCAGCAGAAACTCAGACAGGATTACTAACTATGGCTACACCTTC.

The V gene is TRBV10-1, the J gene TRBJ2-7, with 14 bases lining up with TRBD2. The V gene's germline CDR1 is WNHNN and CDR2 SYGVQD (reference sequence). J gave up 0 bases and V 8 bases, and 18 bases lay outside the gene matches. There are 20 residues in the CDR3. This CDR3 reads CASQQSLGLAGGSCSYEQYF. CDR3 DNA: TGCGCCAGCCAACAATCCCTCGGACTAGCGGGGGGATCCTGCTCCTACGAGCAGTACTTC.

J is TRBJ2-3 and V is TRBV5-1; perhaps TRBD1 as D (5 bases). The CDR3 loop spans 15 amino acids. Germline CDR1 is SGHRS and CDR2 is YFSETQ. V was clipped by 0 bases and J by 4 bases, with 12 bases between them. In DNA, the CDR3 is TGCGCCAGCAGCTTGGAAGGGCTAGGGGCAGATACGCAGTATTTT. Translation: CASSLEGLGADTQYF.